What follows describes a single T cell receptor beta chain. Its antigen is not identified. Germline V gives CDR1 LGHDT, CDR2 YNNKEL (reference sequence). Germline trimming cut 4 bases from V and 8 bases from J; bases unmatched to any gene: 13. This CDR3 region has 16 residues. This sample was included in a study of spatial heterogeneity in lung cancer. For the study at large: Combinations of a unique TCR and a UMI were tallied in raw reads, and on average each appeared more than ten times. Study-wide results and limits: Resection blood, more than follow-up blood, showed ubiquitous expanded tumor TCRs.

Individually, TCR cDNA molecules were each labelled with a unique molecular identifier. In TCRdb, the 5' RACE reads were re-called with MiXCR into one record per CDR3 protein. The repertoire has roughly 120,000 distinct CDR3 sequences, more than 9% of them found once; the top ten carry 16%. Time point given: blood at routine non-recurrence follow-up after resection. Unsorted tumor, nontumor lung tissue or cryopreserved PBMC supplied the whole RNA. The clonotype was recovered from a male donor with early-stage non-small cell lung cancer. The chain carries TRBV3-1 and TRBJ1-4; TRBD1 matches 7 bases. The starting material was PBMCs, obtained at follow-up. The CDR3 coding sequence is TGTGCCAGCAGCCGGACAGGACCCACGAGCGGCGAAAAACTGTTTTTT. Translated: CASSRTGPTSGEKLFF.